This is a list of T cell receptor beta chains from one sample in a study of molecular identifiers for immune sequencing clone quantification. One entry per CDR3 protein results from TCRdb running MiXCR on the PCR reads. The repertoire includes just over 35,000 distinct CDR3 sequences, 19% of them detected once, and 0.9% to 1.2% sits in the top ten. The sample consisted of naive CD8+ T cells from blood, with Jurkat cell RNA spiked in. These receptors came from a human donor in good health. Some libraries in this study had Jurkat cell RNA spiked in. Both conserved end residues are part of each CDR3. A D gene is named only where the DNA matches it firmly. Size is stated for part of the rows, as once, few or many counts, or as a class when the clone is expanded.

D gene | clone size | J gene | V gene | CDR3 DNA | CDR3 protein
- | many | TRBJ2-3 | TRBV29-1 | TGCAGCGTTGTCGGTTTACCCCGAGAAATTAGCACAGATACGCAGTATTTT | CSVVGLPREISTDTQYF
- | many | TRBJ1-1 | TRBV2 | TGTGCCAGCACCCCCTTACAGGGAGGGGAGAACACTGAAGCTTTCTTT | CASTPLQGGENTEAFF
- | - | TRBJ1-2 | TRBV12-5 | TGTGCTAGTGGCCATGACGGGAACTATGGCTACACCTTC | CASGHDGNYGYTF
- | many | TRBJ2-1 | TRBV7-2 | TGTGCCAGCAGCCTAGAGGGACTGGAGCAGTTCTTC | CASSLEGLEQFF
TRBD2 | many | TRBJ2-3 | TRBV4-1 | TGCGCCAGCAGCCAAGCGGGGGCGGGGGGAAGCACAGATACGCAGTATTTT | CASSQAGAGGSTDTQYF
TRBD2 | few | TRBJ2-1 | TRBV29-1 | TGCAGCGTTGAAGGGCTAGCGGGCTACAATGAGCAGTTCTTC | CSVEGLAGYNEQFF
- | many | TRBJ1-2 | TRBV20-1 | TGCAGTGCTAGAGGGACAGCTAACTATGGCTACACCTTC | CSARGTANYGYTF
TRBD1 | many | TRBJ2-7 | TRBV6-2/TRBV6-3 | TGTGCCAGCGCTTGGACAGGGGGCTACGAGCAGTACTTC | CASAWTGGYEQYF
- | - | TRBJ2-3 | TRBV2 | TGTGCCCGGTCGGAGCGGAACACAGATACGCAGTATTTT | CARSERNTDTQYF
- | many | TRBJ1-1 | TRBV28 | TGTGCCAGCCGGGGATCCGGGTTGACTGAAGCTTTCTTT | CASRGSGLTEAFF
- | many | TRBJ2-7 | TRBV20-1 | TGCAGTGCTAGAGATCACCTAACACCCTACGAGCAGTACTTC | CSARDHLTPYEQYF
- | many | TRBJ1-2 | TRBV4-3 | TGCGCCAGCAGCCAAGATCGGGGTTGGGACTATGGCTACACCTTC | CASSQDRGWDYGYTF
- | many | TRBJ2-3 | TRBV9 | TGTGCCAGCAGCGTAGAGTGGCGGGACCCCAATGTGGATACGCAGTATTTT | CASSVEWRDPNVDTQYF
TRBD2 | many | TRBJ2-7 | TRBV7-2 | TGTGCCAGCAGCCCCCTTGGGAGGGGCGACGAGCAGTACTTC | CASSPLGRGDEQYF
TRBD1 | many | TRBJ1-6 | TRBV28 | TGTGCCAGCAGTTACAGGGGTCGTTCACCCCTCCACTTT | CASSYRGRSPLHF
- | many | TRBJ2-7 | TRBV4-1 | TGCGCCAGCAGCCAAGAGGGCGGGCCCCGAGGCCACGAGCAGTACTTC | CASSQEGGPRGHEQYF
- | few | TRBJ2-3 | TRBV7-2 | TGTGCCAGCAGCTCAGAAGGCGGGGTCCTCTCCACAGATACGCAGTATTTT | CASSSEGGVLSTDTQYF
- | - | TRBJ1-5 | TRBV4-1 | TGCGCCAGCAGATACAGGGCGCCGGGGGGAACAGATACGCAGCATTTT | CASRYRAPGGTDTQHF